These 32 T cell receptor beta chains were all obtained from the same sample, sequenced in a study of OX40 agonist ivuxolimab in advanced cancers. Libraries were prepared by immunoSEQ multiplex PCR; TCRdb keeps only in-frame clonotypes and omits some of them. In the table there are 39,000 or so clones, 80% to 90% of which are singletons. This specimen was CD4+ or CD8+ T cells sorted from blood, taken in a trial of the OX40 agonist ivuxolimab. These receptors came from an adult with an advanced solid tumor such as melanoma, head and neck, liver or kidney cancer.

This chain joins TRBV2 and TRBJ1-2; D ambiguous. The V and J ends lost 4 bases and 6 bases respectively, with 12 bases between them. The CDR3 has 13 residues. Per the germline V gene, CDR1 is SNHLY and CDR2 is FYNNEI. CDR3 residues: CASSGAQTDGYTF. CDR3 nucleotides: TGTGCCAGCAGTGGAGCACAGACCGATGGCTACACCTTC. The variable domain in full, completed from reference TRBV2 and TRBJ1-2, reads EPEVTQTPSHQVTQMGQEVILRCVPISNHLYFYWYRQILGQKVEFLVSFYNNEISEKSEIFDDQFSVERPDGSNFTLKIRSTKLEDSAMYFCASSGAQTDGYTFGSGTRLTVV.

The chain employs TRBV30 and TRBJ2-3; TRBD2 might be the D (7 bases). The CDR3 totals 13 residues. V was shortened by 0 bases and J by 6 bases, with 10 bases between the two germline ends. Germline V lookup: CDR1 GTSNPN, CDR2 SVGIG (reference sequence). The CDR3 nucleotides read TGTGCCTGGAGTGTAGGGGGGGCCGATACGCAGTATTTT. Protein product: CAWSVGGADTQYF.

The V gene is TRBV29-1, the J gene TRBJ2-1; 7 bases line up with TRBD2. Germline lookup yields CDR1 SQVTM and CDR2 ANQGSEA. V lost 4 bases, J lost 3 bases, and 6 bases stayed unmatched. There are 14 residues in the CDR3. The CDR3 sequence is CSVVGAGVYNEQFF. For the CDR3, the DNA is TGCAGCGTTGTAGGGGCGGGGGTCTACAATGAGCAGTTCTTC.

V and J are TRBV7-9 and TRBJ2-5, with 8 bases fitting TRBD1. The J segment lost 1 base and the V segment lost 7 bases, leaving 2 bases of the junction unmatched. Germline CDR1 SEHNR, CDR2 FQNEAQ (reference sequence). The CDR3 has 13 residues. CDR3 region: CASTTGAQETQYF. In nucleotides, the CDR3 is TGTGCCAGCACGACAGGGGCCCAAGAGACCCAGTACTTC.

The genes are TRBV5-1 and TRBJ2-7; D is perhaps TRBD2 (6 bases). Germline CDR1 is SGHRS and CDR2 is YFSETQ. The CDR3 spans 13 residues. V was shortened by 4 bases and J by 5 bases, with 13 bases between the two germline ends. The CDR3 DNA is TGCGCCAGCAGCACATATGGGGGGAACGAGCAGTACTTC. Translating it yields CASSTYGGNEQYF. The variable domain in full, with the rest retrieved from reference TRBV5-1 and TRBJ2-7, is KAGVTQTPRYLIKTRGQQVTLSCSPISGHRSVSWYQQTPGQGLQFLFEYFSETQRNKGNFPGRFSGRQFSNSRSEMNVSTLELGDSALYLCASSTYGGNEQYFGPGTRLTVT.

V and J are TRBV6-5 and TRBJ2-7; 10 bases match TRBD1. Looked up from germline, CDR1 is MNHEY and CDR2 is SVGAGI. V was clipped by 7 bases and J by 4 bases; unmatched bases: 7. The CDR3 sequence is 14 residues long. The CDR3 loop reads CASTDRDRGYEQYF. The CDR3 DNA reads TGTGCCAGCACCGACCGGGACAGGGGTTACGAGCAGTACTTC.

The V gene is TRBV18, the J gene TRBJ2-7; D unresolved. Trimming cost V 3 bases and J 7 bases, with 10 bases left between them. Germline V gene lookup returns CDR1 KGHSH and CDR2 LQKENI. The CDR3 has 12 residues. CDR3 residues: CASSPFDEEQYF. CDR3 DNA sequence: TGTGCCAGCTCACCGTTCGACGAGGAGCAGTACTTC.

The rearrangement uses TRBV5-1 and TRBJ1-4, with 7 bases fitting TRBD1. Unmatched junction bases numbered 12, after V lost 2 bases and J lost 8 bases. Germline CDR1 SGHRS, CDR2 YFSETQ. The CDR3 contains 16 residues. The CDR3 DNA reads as TGCGCCAGCAGCTTATCCCCTGGACAGGCAGGAGAAAAACTGTTTTTT. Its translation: CASSLSPGQAGEKLFF.

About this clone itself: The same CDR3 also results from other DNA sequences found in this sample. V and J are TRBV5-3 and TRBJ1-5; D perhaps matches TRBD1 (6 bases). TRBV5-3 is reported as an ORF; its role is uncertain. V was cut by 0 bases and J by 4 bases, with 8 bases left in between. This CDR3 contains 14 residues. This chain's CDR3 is CARSLEQGNQPQHF. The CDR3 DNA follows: TGTGCCAGAAGCTTGGAACAGGGAAATCAGCCCCAGCATTTT.

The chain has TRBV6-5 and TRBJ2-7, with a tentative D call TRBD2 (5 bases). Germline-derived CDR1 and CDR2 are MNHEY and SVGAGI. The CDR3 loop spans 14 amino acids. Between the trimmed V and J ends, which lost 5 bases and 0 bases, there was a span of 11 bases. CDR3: CASSSTGDSYEQYF. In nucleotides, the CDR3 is TGTGCCAGCAGTAGCACCGGGGACTCCTACGAGCAGTACTTC.

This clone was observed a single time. The CDR3 DNA is TGTGCCAGCAGCTTGTCAGGACAGGGAAATCAGCCCCAGCATTTT. The encoded protein is CASSLSGQGNQPQHF. The chain uses TRBV5-5 and TRBJ1-5, with TRBD1 identical over 8 bases. The CDR3 length is 15 residues. Per the germline V gene, CDR1 is SGHKS and CDR2 is YYEKEE (reference sequence). V lost 1 base and J lost 4; bases outside the gene matches: 4.

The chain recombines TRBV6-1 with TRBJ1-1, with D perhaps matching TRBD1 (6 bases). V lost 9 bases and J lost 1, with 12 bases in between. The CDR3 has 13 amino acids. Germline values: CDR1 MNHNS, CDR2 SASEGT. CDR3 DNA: TGTGCCAGTTTAATAGGGGGGAACACTGAAGCTTTCTTT. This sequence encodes CASLIGGNTEAFF.

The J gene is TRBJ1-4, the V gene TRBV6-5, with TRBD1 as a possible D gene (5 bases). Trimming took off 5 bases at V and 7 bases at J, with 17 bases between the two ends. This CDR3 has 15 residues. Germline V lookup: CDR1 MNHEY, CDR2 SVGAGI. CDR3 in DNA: TGTGCCAGCAGTCCTCCGGAGGCGGGGGGTGAAAAACTGTTTTTT. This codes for CASSPPEAGGEKLFF.

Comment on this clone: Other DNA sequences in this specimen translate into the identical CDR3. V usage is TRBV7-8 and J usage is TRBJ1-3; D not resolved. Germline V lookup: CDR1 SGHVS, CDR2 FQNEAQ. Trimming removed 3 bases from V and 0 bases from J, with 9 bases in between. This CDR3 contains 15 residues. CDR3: CASSLDRSSGNTIYF. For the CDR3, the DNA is TGTGCCAGCAGCTTGGATAGATCCTCTGGAAACACCATATATTTT.

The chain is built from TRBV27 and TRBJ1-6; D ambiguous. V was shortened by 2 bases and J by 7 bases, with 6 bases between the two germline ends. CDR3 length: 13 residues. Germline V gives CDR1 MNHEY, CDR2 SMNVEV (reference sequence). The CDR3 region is CASSLGQNSPLHF. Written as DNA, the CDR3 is TGTGCCAGCAGTTTAGGGCAGAATTCACCCCTCCACTTT.

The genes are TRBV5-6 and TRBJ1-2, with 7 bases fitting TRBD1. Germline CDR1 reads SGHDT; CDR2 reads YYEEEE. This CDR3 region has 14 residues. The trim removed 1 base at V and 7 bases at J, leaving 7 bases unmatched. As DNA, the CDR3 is TGTGCCAGCAGCTTGTTGGGACAGAGTGTTGGCTACACCTTC. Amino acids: CASSLLGQSVGYTF.

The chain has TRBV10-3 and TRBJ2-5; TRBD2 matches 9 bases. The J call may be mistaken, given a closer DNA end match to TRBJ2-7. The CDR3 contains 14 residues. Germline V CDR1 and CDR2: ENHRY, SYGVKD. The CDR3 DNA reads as TGTGCCATCAGTGAGTTTGAGCGGGGGGTCGAGCAGTACTTC. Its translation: CAISEFERGVEQYF.

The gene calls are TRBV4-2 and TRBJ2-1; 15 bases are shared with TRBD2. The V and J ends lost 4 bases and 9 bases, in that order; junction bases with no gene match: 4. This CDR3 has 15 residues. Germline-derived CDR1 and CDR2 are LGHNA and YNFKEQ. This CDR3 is CASSPGLAGGSEQFF. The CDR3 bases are TGTGCCAGCAGCCCGGGACTAGCGGGAGGATCTGAGCAGTTCTTC.

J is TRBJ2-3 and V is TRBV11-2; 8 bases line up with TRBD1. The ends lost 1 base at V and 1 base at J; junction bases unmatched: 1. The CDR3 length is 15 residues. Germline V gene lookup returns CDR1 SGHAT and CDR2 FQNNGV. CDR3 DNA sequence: TGTGCCAGCAGCTTAGGGGGACAGGGCACAGATACGCAGTATTTT. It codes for CASSLGGQGTDTQYF.

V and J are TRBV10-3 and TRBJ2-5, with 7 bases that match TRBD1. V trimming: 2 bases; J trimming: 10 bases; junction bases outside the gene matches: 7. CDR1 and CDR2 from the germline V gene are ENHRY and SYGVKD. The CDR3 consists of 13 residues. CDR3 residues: CAISEPQGSNQYF. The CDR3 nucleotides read TGTGCCATCAGTGAGCCACAGGGGAGTAACCAGTACTTC.

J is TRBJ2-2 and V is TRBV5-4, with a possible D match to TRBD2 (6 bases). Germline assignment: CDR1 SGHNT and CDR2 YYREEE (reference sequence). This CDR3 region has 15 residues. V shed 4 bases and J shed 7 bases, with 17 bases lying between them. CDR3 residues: CASSPGGFSGGELFF. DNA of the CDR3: TGTGCCAGCAGCCCTGGGGGGTTTTCAGGCGGGGAGCTGTTTTTT.

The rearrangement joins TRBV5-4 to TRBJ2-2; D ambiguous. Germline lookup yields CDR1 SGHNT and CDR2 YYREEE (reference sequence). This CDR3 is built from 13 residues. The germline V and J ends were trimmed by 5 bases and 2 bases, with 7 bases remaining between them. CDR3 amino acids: CASSRDNTGELFF. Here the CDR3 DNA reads TGTGCCAGCAGTCGTGATAACACCGGGGAGCTGTTTTTT. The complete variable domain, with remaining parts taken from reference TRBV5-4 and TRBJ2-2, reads ETGVTQSPTHLIKTRGQQVTLRCSSQSGHNTVSWYQQALGQGPQFIFQYYREEENGRGNFPPRFSGLQFPNYSSELNVNALELDDSALYLCASSRDNTGELFFGEGSRLTVL.

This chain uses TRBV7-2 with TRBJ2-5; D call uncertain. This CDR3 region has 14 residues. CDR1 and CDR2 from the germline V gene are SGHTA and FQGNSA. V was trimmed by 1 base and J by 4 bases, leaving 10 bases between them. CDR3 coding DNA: TGTGCCAGCAGCTTAGACTCTAGAGGAGAGACCCAGTACTTC. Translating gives CASSLDSRGETQYF.

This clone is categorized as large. CDR3 loop: CATGPGGTYSNQPQHF. In DNA, the CDR3 is TGTGCCACCGGTCCGGGCGGAACATATAGCAATCAGCCCCAGCATTTT. The chain joins TRBV15 to TRBJ1-5; D is uncertain. Germline V CDR1 and CDR2: LNHNV, YYDKDF (reference sequence). V was pared by 8 bases and J by 0 bases, with 17 bases between. The CDR3 extends over 16 amino acids.

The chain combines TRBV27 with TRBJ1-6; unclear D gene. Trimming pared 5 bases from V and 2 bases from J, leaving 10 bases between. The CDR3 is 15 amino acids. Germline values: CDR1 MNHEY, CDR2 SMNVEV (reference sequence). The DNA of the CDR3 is TGTGCCAGCAGTGCTACAGATACCTATAATTCACCCCTCCACTTT. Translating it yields CASSATDTYNSPLHF.

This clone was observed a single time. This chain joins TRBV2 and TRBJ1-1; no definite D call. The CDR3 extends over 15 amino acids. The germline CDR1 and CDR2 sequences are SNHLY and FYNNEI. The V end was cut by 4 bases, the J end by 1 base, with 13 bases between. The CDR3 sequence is CASSATLLSNTEAFF. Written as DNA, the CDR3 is TGTGCCAGCAGTGCCACCCTGCTATCGAACACTGAAGCTTTCTTT.

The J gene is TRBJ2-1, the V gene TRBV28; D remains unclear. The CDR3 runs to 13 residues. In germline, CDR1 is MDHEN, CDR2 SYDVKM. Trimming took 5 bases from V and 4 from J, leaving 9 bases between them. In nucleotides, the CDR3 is TGTGCCAGCAGTCTGACTTCATACAATGAGCAGTTCTTC. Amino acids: CASSLTSYNEQFF.

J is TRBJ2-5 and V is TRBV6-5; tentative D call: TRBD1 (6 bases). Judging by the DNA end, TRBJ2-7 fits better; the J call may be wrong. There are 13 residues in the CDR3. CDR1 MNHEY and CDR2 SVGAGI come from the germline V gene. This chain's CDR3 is CASSSAQGYEQYF. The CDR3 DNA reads TGTGCCAGCAGTTCGGCACAGGGATACGAGCAGTACTTC.

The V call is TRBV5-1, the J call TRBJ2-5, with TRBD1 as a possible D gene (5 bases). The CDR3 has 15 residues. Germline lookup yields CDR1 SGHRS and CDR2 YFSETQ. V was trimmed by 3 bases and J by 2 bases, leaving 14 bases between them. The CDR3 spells CASSSLTELQETQYF. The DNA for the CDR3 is TGCGCCAGCAGCTCCCTGACAGAACTACAAGAGACCCAGTACTTC.

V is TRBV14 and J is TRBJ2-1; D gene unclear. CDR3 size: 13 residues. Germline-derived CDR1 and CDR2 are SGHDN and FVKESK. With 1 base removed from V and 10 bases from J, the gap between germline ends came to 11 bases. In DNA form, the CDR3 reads TGTGCCAGCAGCCAAGTAAGTCCAGGCGAGCAGTTCTTC. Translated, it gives CASSQVSPGEQFF.

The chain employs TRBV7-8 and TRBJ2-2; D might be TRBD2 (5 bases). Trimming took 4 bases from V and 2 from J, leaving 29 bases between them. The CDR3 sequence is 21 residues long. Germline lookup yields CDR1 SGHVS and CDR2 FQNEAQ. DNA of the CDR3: TGTGCCAGCAGCTCTCGTAGGACTGTTATACGTGATCGGGGTAACACCGGGGAGCTGTTTTTT. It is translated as CASSSRRTVIRDRGNTGELFF.

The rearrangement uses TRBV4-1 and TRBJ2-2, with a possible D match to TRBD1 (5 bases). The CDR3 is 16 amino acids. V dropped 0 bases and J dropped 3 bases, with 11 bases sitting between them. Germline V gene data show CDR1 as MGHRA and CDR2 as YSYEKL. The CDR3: CASSQDSGQYTGELFF. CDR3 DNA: TGCGCCAGCAGCCAAGATTCAGGGCAGTACACCGGGGAGCTGTTTTTT.